Shown below are 19 T cell receptor beta chains from a single sample sequenced in a study of blood T cell repertoires in COVID-19. TCRdb keeps only in-frame clones here, not all; method: immunoSEQ multiplex PCR. In the table there are about 150,000 clones, around 78% of which are singletons. The sequenced sample was peripheral blood. The receptors were gathered from a man at least 80 years old with acute or convalescent COVID-19.

In nucleotides, the CDR3 is TGTGCCAGCATCTTGGACAGGGGCGCTGGAAACACCATATATTTT. It encodes CASILDRGAGNTIYF. V usage is TRBV28 and J usage is TRBJ1-3; TRBD1 matches 9 bases. CDR1 is MDHEN, CDR2 SYDVKM, per germline. The trim removed 7 bases at V and 2 bases at J, leaving 6 bases unmatched. This CDR3 has 15 amino acids.

This clone came up a few times. The chain joins TRBV6-1 to TRBJ1-5; no firm D call. The CDR3 is made up of 13 amino acids. The V end lost 3 bases, the J end lost 6 bases, and 9 bases lay between the germline ends. Germline V gives CDR1 MNHNS, CDR2 SASEGT. CDR3 in DNA: TGTGCCAGCAGTGAGGGTGCGGTTCAGCCCCAGCATTTT. As protein: CASSEGAVQPQHF.

The chain combines TRBV15 with TRBJ1-5, with D tentatively TRBD1 (6 bases). CDR1 is LNHNV and CDR2 is YYDKDF in the germline V gene (reference sequence). V gave up 2 bases and J gave up 5 bases, with 22 bases separating them. The CDR3 is made up of 18 amino acids. The DNA for the CDR3 is TGTGCCACCAGCAGACTCCCCCAGCGTGCACAGGGCTATCAGCCCCAGCATTTT. Translating it yields CATSRLPQRAQGYQPQHF.

The V call is TRBV11-3, the J call TRBJ2-3; 12 nucleotides align to TRBD2. The CDR3 is 17 residues long. Looked up from germline, CDR1 is SGHNT and CDR2 is YENEEA. The ends lost 5 bases at V and 2 bases at J; junction bases unmatched: 8. This CDR3 is CASSRTSGGFFTDTQYF. CDR3 DNA sequence: TGTGCCAGCAGCCGCACTAGCGGGGGGTTCTTCACAGATACGCAGTATTTT.

In the case of this clone: This sequence may be a read error, since a much larger clone differs from it by one base. The CDR3 coding sequence is TGTGCCAGCAGGTCACAGGGGAACACCGGGGAGCTGTTTTTT. This encodes CASRSQGNTGELFF. The genes are TRBV7-9 and TRBJ2-2, with D perhaps matching TRBD1 (6 bases). The CDR3 runs 14 residues. Trimming shortened V by 6 bases and J by 1 base, and 9 bases separated the two germline ends. Looked up from germline, CDR1 is SEHNR and CDR2 is FQNEAQ (reference sequence).

This clone was found a few times. The chain couples TRBV28 to TRBJ1-4, with 7 positions matching TRBD1. The CDR3 length is 16 residues. V shed 6 bases and J 0 bases; nucleotides not matched to a gene: 7. Germline lookup yields CDR1 MDHEN and CDR2 SYDVKM. The CDR3 DNA is TGTGCCAGCAGGGAACAGGGGATTACAACTAATGAAAAACTGTTTTTT. It yields the protein CASREQGITTNEKLFF.

This chain joins TRBV19 and TRBJ1-5, with TRBD1 as a possible D gene (6 bases). The germline V gene has CDR1 LNHDA and CDR2 SQIVND (reference sequence). Trimming took off 6 bases at V and 7 bases at J, with 19 bases between the two ends. CDR3 length equals 15 residues. DNA of the CDR3: TGTGCCAGTAGCTCGATGACAGGCGAGGGGCAGCCCCAGCATTTT. It translates to CASSSMTGEGQPQHF.

In the case of this clone: Other DNA sequences in the same sample also yield this CDR3. The J gene is TRBJ1-1, the V gene TRBV5-1, with a tentative D call TRBD1 (5 bases). This CDR3 spans 15 amino acids. Germline CDR1 is SGHRS and CDR2 is YFSETQ. Trimming cost V 0 bases and J 1 base, with 10 bases left between them. The CDR3 DNA reads TGCGCCAGCAGCTTGGGTTCTCAGGGGAACACTGAAGCTTTCTTT. It is translated as CASSLGSQGNTEAFF.

This chain uses TRBV4-1 with TRBJ1-2; 11 nucleotides line up with TRBD1. CDR3 length equals 13 residues. The germline gives CDR1 MGHRA, CDR2 YSYEKL. After removal of 5 bases from V and 8 bases from J, the junction contained 4 bases not matched to a gene. CDR3 loop: CASSLDRGQGYTF. DNA for the CDR3: TGCGCCAGCAGCTTGGACAGGGGGCAAGGCTACACCTTC.

V gene TRBV5-1 combines with J gene TRBJ2-6; 9 bases match TRBD1. This CDR3 region has 18 residues. V lost 2 bases and J lost 0; bases outside the gene matches: 6. Germline values: CDR1 SGHRS, CDR2 YFSETQ. CDR3 in amino acids: CASSLWTGVLSGANVLTF. As DNA, the CDR3 is TGCGCCAGCAGCTTATGGACAGGGGTCCTCTCTGGGGCCAACGTCCTGACTTTC. The complete variable domain, with remaining parts taken from reference TRBV5-1 and TRBJ2-6, reads KAGVTQTPRYLIKTRGQQVTLSCSPISGHRSVSWYQQTPGQGLQFLFEYFSETQRNKGNFPGRFSGRQFSNSRSEMNVSTLELGDSALYLCASSLWTGVLSGANVLTFGAGSRLTVL.

This clone was seen just once. DNA for the CDR3: TGTGCCAGCAGTGTGGGCCCCAAGGAGACCCAGTACTTC. This codes for CASSVGPKETQYF. The chain combines TRBV2 with TRBJ2-5; D call uncertain. Germline-derived CDR1 and CDR2 are SNHLY and FYNNEI. The CDR3 contains 13 residues. Between the trimmed V and J ends, which lost 4 bases and 5 bases, there was a span of 11 bases. The whole variable domain, remainder taken from reference TRBV2 and TRBJ2-5, is EPEVTQTPSHQVTQMGQEVILRCVPISNHLYFYWYRQILGQKVEFLVSFYNNEISEKSEIFDDQFSVERPDGSNFTLKIRSTKLEDSAMYFCASSVGPKETQYFGPGTRLLVL.

Points on this clone: Other DNA sequences in this specimen translate into the identical CDR3. V is TRBV5-1 and J is TRBJ2-3, with TRBD2 matching over 12 bases. Losses at the gene ends were 0 bases for V and 1 base for J; bases not matched to a gene: 0. This CDR3 has 16 residues. Germline V gene lookup returns CDR1 SGHRS and CDR2 YFSETQ. The CDR3 DNA sequence: TGCGCCAGCAGCTTGGGACTAGCGGGGGGCACAGATACGCAGTATTTT. Translated: CASSLGLAGGTDTQYF.

This chain uses TRBV29-1 with TRBJ1-5; the match to TRBD1 covers 8 bases. The CDR3 extends over 20 amino acids. CDR1 and CDR2 from the germline V gene are SQVTM and ANQGSEA. V lost 2 bases to trimming and J lost 0 bases; unmatched junction nucleotides: 18. The CDR3 sequence: CSVESGGTSPFPYSNQPQHF. Here the CDR3 DNA reads TGCAGCGTTGAATCAGGGGGCACTTCCCCGTTTCCTTATAGCAATCAGCCCCAGCATTTT.

The chain is built from TRBV6-6 and TRBJ1-2; TRBD1 matches 11 bases. The length of the CDR3 is 14 residues. The ends lost 10 bases at V and 6 bases at J; junction bases unmatched: 10. Germline CDR1 reads MNHNY; CDR2 reads SVGAGI (reference sequence). In nucleotides, the CDR3 is TGTGCCACCTGCCGGGACAGGGGGGCCGATGGCTACACCTTC. It translates to CATCRDRGADGYTF.

This clone was counted between two and nine times. This chain joins TRBV10-3 and TRBJ1-1, with 9 bases fitting TRBD1. The V segment lost 0 bases and the J segment 7 bases; nucleotides outside the gene matches: 9. The CDR3 sequence is 16 residues long. In germline, CDR1 is ENHRY, CDR2 SYGVKD. The CDR3 loop reads CAISESSGTGKIEAFF. DNA of the CDR3: TGTGCCATCAGTGAGTCGAGCGGGACAGGGAAGATTGAAGCTTTCTTT.

The CDR3 DNA reads as TGTGCCAGCAGCGCCAGACAGGGCACTGAAGCTTTCTTT. Translated, it gives CASSARQGTEAFF. V usage is TRBV5-6 and J usage is TRBJ1-1, with 7 bases fitting TRBD1. After removal of 4 bases from V and 4 bases from J, the junction contained 4 bases not matched to a gene. Germline V lookup: CDR1 SGHDT, CDR2 YYEEEE. CDR3 length equals 13 residues.

The chain joins TRBV1 to TRBJ2-5; TRBD2, as called in the table, went unchecked against the DNA. TRBV1 is designated a pseudogene. This CDR3 is built from 16 residues. Written as DNA, the CDR3 is TGCACCAGCGTACGACTAGCGGGGGCCCCCCTGAAGACCCAGTACTTC. Translation gives CTSVRLAGAPLKTQYF.

This clone has more than one count but fewer than ten. The rearrangement joins TRBV7-9 to TRBJ2-3; 8 positions agree with TRBD2. The trim removed 4 bases at V and 4 bases at J, leaving 7 bases unmatched. The length of the CDR3 is 15 residues. The germline V gene has CDR1 SEHNR and CDR2 FQNEAQ (reference sequence). CDR3 loop: CASSSYGRGADTQYF. As DNA, the CDR3 is TGTGCCAGCAGCTCATACGGGAGGGGCGCAGATACGCAGTATTTT.

The gene calls are TRBV7-9 and TRBJ1-2, with D possibly being TRBD1 (6 bases). The germline V gene has CDR1 SEHNR and CDR2 FQNEAQ (reference sequence). Trimming stripped 5 bases from V and 8 bases from J, with 18 bases between. The CDR3 is made up of 14 amino acids. The CDR3 sequence: CASSPNPGHQGYTF. The CDR3 DNA reads TGTGCCAGCAGCCCAAACCCGGGACACCAAGGCTACACCTTC.